This TCR beta chain was sequenced in a study of blood T cell repertoires in COVID-19. About the research overall: Acute and convalescent COVID-19 samples came from the United States, Italy and Spain.

Cohorts were determined from participant-reported clinical history. Recovered status in Cohort 3 required two negative PCRs, clearance, or symptom resolution. Germline CDR1 and CDR2: SNHLY and FYNNEI. The CDR3 is 12 residues long. V lost 9 bases, J lost 7 bases, and 7 bases stayed unmatched. Clones were sequenced by immunoSEQ multiplex PCR, and TCRdb holds only the in-frame ones, with some missing. The data contain 300,000 to 350,000 clones, 87% of them singletons. This TCR came from a woman aged 18-29 years who had recovered from COVID-19. Sequencing used PBMCs or T cells enriched from blood (not recorded which). The genes are TRBV2 and TRBJ1-2; 8 bases are shared with TRBD1. The CDR3, as DNA: TGTGCCAGTGACCGCGACAGGGGTGGCTACACCTTC. Its protein product is CASDRDRGGYTF.